The 9 T cell receptor beta chains below come from one sample, sequenced in a study of Ad26.COV2.S vaccination and SARS-CoV-2 variants. The sample's treatment: some 20 received Ad26.COV2.S at low or high dose, single or two shots; about 5 received placebo; per-sample allocation not given. Material that was analyzed had been drawn on day 63 after the first vaccine or placebo injection. Data came from immunoSEQ multiplex PCR; TCRdb stores just in-frame clones and leaves some out. The table lists about 350,000 clones, roughly 90% of them singletons. Source: peripheral blood, taken in a trial of Ad26.COV2.S vaccine versus placebo. Receptors originate from a person between 18 and 59 years old who received the Ad26.COV2.S COVID-19 vaccine or a placebo.

The V gene is TRBV7-9, the J gene TRBJ1-1; D might be TRBD1 (5 bases). Germline V gives CDR1 SEHNR, CDR2 FQNEAQ (reference sequence). The CDR3 is 17 amino acids. V was clipped by 5 bases and J by 0 bases, with 19 bases between them. CDR3 sequence: CASSHPIGGGVNTEAFF. The CDR3 coding sequence is TGTGCCAGCAGCCACCCCATTGGGGGAGGGGTGAACACTGAAGCTTTCTTT.

The chain uses TRBV10-3 and TRBJ2-3; D is undetermined. This CDR3 region has 14 residues. V was clipped by 8 bases and J by 2 bases, with 14 bases between them. The germline V gene has CDR1 ENHRY and CDR2 SYGVKD. The CDR3 spells CAIGLTGYTDTQYF. For the CDR3, the DNA is TGTGCCATCGGGTTGACTGGCTACACAGATACGCAGTATTTT.

This rearrangement joins TRBV2 to TRBJ2-7; possibly TRBD1 for D (5 bases). The ends were cut back, 5 bases at V and 6 bases at J, with 11 bases in the middle. Germline V gene data show CDR1 as SNHLY and CDR2 as FYNNEI. The CDR3 runs 12 residues. CDR3 nucleotides: TGTGCCAGCAGTTCGACAGTGGGCGAGCAGTACTTC. Protein sequence: CASSSTVGEQYF.

The chain recombines TRBV24-1 with TRBJ2-5, with D perhaps matching TRBD1 or TRBD2 (5 bases each). The CDR3 runs to 13 residues. V lost 4 bases, J lost 2 bases, and 7 bases lay in between. Germline V lookup: CDR1 KGHDR, CDR2 SFDVKD. CDR3 sequence: CATSEGDQETQYF. CDR3 sequence (DNA): TGTGCCACCAGTGAGGGGGATCAAGAGACCCAGTACTTC.

The chain carries TRBV7-9 and TRBJ1-2, with TRBD1 identical over 8 bases. The CDR3 extends over 16 amino acids. Trimming cost V 2 bases and J 6 bases; bases outside gene matches: 11. CDR1 and CDR2 from the germline V gene are SEHNR and FQNEAQ (reference sequence). The CDR3 coding sequence is TGTGCCAGCAGCTTAATTCGACAGGGGTTTAGGGATGGCTACACCTTC. Encoded protein: CASSLIRQGFRDGYTF.

This chain joins TRBV5-8 and TRBJ2-4; TRBD1 matches 9 bases. The length of the CDR3 is 18 residues. Germline V gene data show CDR1 as SGHTS and CDR2 as YDEGEE. The ends lost 4 bases at V and 0 bases at J; junction bases unmatched: 11. CDR3 residues: CASSPAQGQGLAKNIQYF. CDR3 nucleotide sequence: TGTGCCAGCAGCCCAGCGCAGGGACAGGGATTAGCCAAAAACATTCAGTACTTC.

J is TRBJ2-1 and V is TRBV19, with TRBD2 as a possible D gene (5 bases). Germline values: CDR1 LNHDA, CDR2 SQIVND (reference sequence). V lost 5 bases, J lost 4 bases, and 18 bases lay in between. CDR3 length: 16 amino acids. The CDR3 loop reads CASSPDSSGAYNEQFF. The CDR3 DNA reads as TGTGCCAGTAGTCCCGACTCGAGCGGAGCTTACAATGAGCAGTTCTTC. Together with reference TRBV19 and TRBJ2-1, the CDR3 gives the full variable domain: DGGITQSPKYLFRKEGQNVTLSCEQNLNHDAMYWYRQDPGQGLRLIYYSQIVNDFQKGDIAEGYSVSREKKESFPLTVTSAQKNPTAFYLCASSPDSSGAYNEQFFGPGTRLTVL.

The rearrangement uses TRBV11-2 and TRBJ2-1; 11 positions match TRBD2. V shed 0 bases and J 4 bases; nucleotides not matched to a gene: 8. The CDR3 extends over 18 amino acids. The V gene's germline CDR1 is SGHAT and CDR2 FQNNGV. CDR3 nucleotide sequence: TGTGCCAGCAGCTTAGAGTCTAGCGGGGGGTCTTTATACAATGAGCAGTTCTTC. This gives the protein CASSLESSGGSLYNEQFF.

This chain connects TRBV29-1 to TRBJ2-1; D uncertain. V lost 0 bases and J lost 0, with 9 bases in between. Germline-derived CDR1 and CDR2 are SQVTM and ANQGSEA. CDR3 length: 15 residues. The CDR3 is CSVEDQVRSYNEQFF. CDR3 nucleotides: TGCAGCGTTGAAGATCAGGTCCGCTCCTACAATGAGCAGTTCTTC.